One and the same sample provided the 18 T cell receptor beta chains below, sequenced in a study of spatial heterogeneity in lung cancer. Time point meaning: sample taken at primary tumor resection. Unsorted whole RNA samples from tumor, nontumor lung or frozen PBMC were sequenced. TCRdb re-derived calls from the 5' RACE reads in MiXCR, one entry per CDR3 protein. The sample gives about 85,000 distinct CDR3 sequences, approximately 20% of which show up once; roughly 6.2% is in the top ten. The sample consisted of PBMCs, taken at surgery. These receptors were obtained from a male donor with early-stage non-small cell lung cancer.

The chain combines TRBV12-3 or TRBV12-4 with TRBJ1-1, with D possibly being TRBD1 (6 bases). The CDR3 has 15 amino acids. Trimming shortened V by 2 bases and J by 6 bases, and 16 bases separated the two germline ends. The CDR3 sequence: CASSLNPGVLSEAFF. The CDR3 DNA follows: TGTGCCAGCAGTTTAAATCCAGGGGTTTTGTCTGAAGCTTTCTTT.

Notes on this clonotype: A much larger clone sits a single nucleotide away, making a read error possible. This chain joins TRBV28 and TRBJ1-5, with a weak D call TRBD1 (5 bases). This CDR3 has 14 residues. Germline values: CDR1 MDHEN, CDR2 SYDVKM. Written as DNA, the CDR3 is TGTGCCAGCAGCACAGGACTTCGGAATCAGCTCCAGCATTTT. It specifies CASSTGLRNQLQHF.

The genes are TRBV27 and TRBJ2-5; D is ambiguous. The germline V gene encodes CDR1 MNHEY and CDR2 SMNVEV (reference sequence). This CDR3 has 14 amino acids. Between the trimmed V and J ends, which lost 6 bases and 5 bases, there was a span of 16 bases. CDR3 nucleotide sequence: TGTGCCAGCAGAACCACCTGGCCCGGCGAGACCCAGTACTTC. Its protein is CASRTTWPGETQYF.

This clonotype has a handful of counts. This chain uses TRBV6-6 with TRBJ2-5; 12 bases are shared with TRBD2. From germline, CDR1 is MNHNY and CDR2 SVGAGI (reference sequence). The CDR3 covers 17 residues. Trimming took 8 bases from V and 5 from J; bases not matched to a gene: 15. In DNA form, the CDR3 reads TGTGCCAGCTCTAGCGGGGGGGCCGGGTCTGTTAGTGAGACCCAGTACTTC. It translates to CASSSGGAGSVSETQYF.

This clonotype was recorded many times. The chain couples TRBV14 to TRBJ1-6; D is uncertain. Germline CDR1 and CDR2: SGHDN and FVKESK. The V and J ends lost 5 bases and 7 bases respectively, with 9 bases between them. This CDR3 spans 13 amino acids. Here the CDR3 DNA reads TGTGCCAGCAGCTCCGGACTAAATTCACCCCTCCACTTT. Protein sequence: CASSSGLNSPLHF.

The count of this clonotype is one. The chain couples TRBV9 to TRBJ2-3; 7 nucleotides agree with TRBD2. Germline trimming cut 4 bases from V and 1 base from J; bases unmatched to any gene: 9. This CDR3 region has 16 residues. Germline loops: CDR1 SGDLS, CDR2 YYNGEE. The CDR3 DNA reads TGTGCCAGCAGCTTCAGACCGGGGGGAGGCACAGATACGCAGTATTTT. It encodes CASSFRPGGGTDTQYF.

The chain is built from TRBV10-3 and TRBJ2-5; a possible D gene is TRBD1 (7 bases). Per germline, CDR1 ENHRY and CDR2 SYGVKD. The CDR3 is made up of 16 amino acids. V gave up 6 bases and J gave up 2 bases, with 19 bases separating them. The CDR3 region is CAISGTGDRAQETQYF. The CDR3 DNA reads TGTGCCATCAGCGGGACGGGAGACAGGGCTCAAGAGACCCAGTACTTC.

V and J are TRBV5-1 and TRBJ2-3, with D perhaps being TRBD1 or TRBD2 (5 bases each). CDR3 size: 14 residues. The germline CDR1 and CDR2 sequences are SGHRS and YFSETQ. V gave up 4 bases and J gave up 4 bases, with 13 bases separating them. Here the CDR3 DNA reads TGCGCCAGCAGCCAGGGACCGCGGGCAGATACGCAGTATTTT. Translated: CASSQGPRADTQYF.

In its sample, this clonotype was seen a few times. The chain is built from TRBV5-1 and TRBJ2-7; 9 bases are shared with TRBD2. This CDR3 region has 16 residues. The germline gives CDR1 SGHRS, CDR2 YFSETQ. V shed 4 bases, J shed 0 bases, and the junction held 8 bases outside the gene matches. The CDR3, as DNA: TGCGCCAGCAGCCAGACTAGCGGAAGGTCCTCCTACGAGCAGTACTTC. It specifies CASSQTSGRSSYEQYF.

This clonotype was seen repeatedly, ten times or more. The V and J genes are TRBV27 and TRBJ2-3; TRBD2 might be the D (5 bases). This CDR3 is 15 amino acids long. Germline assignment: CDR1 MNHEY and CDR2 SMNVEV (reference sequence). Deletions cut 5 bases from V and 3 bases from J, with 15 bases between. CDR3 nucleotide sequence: TGTGCCAGCAGTGGAGGTTTGGGGATTACAGATACGCAGTATTTT. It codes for CASSGGLGITDTQYF.

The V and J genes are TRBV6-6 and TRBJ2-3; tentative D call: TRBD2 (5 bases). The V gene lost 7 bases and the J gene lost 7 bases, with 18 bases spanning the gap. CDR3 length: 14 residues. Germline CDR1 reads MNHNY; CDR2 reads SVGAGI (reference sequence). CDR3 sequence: CASNLFRGENTQYF. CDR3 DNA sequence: TGTGCCAGCAATCTATTCCGGGGAGAGAATACGCAGTATTTT.

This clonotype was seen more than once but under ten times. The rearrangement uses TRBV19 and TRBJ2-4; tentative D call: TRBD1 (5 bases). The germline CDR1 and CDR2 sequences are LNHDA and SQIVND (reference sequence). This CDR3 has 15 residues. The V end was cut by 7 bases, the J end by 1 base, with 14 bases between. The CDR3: CASTSQSGAKNIQYF. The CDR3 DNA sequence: TGTGCCAGTACCTCCCAGTCAGGGGCCAAAAACATTCAGTACTTC.

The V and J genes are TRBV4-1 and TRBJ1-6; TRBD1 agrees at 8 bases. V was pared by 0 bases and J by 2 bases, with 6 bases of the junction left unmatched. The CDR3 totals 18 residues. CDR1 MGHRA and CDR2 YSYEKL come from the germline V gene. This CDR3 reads CASSQEEQGDPYNSPLHF. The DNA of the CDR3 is TGCGCCAGCAGCCAAGAAGAACAGGGGGACCCCTATAATTCACCCCTCCACTTT.

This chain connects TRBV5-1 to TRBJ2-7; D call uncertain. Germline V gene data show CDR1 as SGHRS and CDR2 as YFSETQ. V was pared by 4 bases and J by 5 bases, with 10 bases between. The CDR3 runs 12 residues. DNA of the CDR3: TGCGCCAGCAGCCCCGAAGGGAACGAGCAGTACTTC. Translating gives CASSPEGNEQYF.

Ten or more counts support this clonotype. CDR3 region: CASSLAMGRGRETQYF. The CDR3 DNA follows: TGTGCCAGCAGCTTAGCGATGGGCAGGGGGCGCGAGACCCAGTACTTC. V gene TRBV7-2 combines with J gene TRBJ2-5; 8 nucleotides match TRBD1. In germline, CDR1 is SGHTA, CDR2 FQGNSA. The V gene end was trimmed by 0 bases and the J gene end by 5 bases; junction bases not matched to a gene: 8. The CDR3 extends over 16 amino acids.

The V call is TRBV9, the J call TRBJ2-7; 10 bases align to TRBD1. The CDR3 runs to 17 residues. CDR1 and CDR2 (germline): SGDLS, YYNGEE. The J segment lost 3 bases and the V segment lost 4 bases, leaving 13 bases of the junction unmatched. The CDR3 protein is CASSPHPSGQGHYEQYF. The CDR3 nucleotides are TGTGCCAGCAGCCCACATCCTTCGGGACAGGGGCACTACGAGCAGTACTTC.

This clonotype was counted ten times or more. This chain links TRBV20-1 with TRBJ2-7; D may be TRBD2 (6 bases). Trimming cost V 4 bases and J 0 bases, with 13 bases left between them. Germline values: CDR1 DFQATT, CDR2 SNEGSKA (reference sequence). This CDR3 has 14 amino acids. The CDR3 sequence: CSAISGDFSYEQYF. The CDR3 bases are TGCAGTGCTATATCTGGGGACTTCTCCTACGAGCAGTACTTC.

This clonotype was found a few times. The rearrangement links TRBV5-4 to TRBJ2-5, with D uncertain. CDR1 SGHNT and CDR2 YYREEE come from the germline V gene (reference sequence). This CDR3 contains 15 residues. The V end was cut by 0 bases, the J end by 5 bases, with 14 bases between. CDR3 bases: TGTGCCAGCAGCTTGGATAGTAGCCAGGTCGAGACCCAGTACTTC. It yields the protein CASSLDSSQVETQYF. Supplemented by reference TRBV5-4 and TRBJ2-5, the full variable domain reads ETGVTQSPTHLIKTRGQQVTLRCSSQSGHNTVSWYQQALGQGPQFIFQYYREEENGRGNFPPRFSGLQFPNYSSELNVNALELDDSALYLCASSLDSSQVETQYFGPGTRLLVL.